A selection of T cell receptor beta chains follows, all from one sample in a study of blood T cell repertoires in COVID-19. Only in-frame clones appear in the TCRdb table, and some are missing; sequencing was by immunoSEQ multiplex PCR. The sample shows 150,000 to 200,000 clones, about four fifths of them seen only once. The sequenced sample was peripheral blood. These TCRs come from a man in his fifties or sixties with acute or convalescent COVID-19. The CDR3 runs from the conserved cysteine through the conserved F or W. The D gene is left open where the match is weak. Clone size appears in some rows only: once, few, many, or a class for an expanded clone.

D | size | J | V | CDR3 | DNA
TRBD1 | . | TRBJ1-5 | TRBV20-1 | CSARGTVNQPQHF | TGCAGTGCTCGTGGGACAGTAAATCAGCCCCAGCATTTT
. | . | TRBJ1-6 | TRBV24-1 | CATSGGSNSPLHF | TGTGCCACCAGTGGGGGCAGCAATTCACCCCTCCACTTT
TRBD1 | . | TRBJ1-1 | TRBV15 | CATSRSGTGLHEAFF | TGTGCCACCAGCAGGTCCGGGACAGGGCTCCATGAAGCTTTCTTT
. | . | TRBJ2-1 | TRBV5-1 | CASSLGRSSYNEQFF | TGCGCCAGCAGCTTGGGGAGAAGCTCCTACAATGAGCAGTTCTTC
TRBD1 | . | TRBJ1-2 | TRBV7-2 | CASSLEGARGYTF | TGTGCCAGCAGCTTAGAGGGGGCAAGAGGCTACACCTTC
. | once | TRBJ1-2 | TRBV7-9 | CASSPDSGDYGYTF | TGTGCCAGCAGCCCGGACAGTGGGGACTATGGCTACACCTTC
TRBD2 | many | TRBJ2-3 | TRBV4-1 | CASSQDAGLAGDRADTQYF | TGCGCCAGCAGCCAAGATGCGGGGCTAGCGGGAGACCGAGCCGATACGCAGTATTTT
TRBD1 | . | TRBJ1-1 | TRBV6-5 | CASSYGTGGVGTFF | TGTGCCAGCAGTTATGGGACAGGGGGCGTAGGAACTTTCTTT
TRBD1 | . | TRBJ1-5 | TRBV11-2 | CASSSGGNQPQHF | TGTGCCAGCAGCTCAGGGGGAAACCAGCCCCAGCATTTT
. | . | TRBJ1-5 | TRBV21-1 | CASSKVRGCNQPQHF | TGTGCCAGCAGCAAAGTGCGGGGGTGCAATCAGCCCCAGCATTTT
. | . | TRBJ1-1 | TRBV21-1 | CASSNGDRVGNTEAFF | TGTGCCAGCAGCAATGGGGACAGGGTGGGAAACACTGAAGCTTTCTTT
TRBD2 | . | TRBJ2-1 | TRBV12-5 | CASGPGLTYNEQFF | TGTGCTAGTGGCCCGGGACTAACCTACAATGAGCAGTTCTTC
. | . | TRBJ1-2 | TRBV7-2 | CASSWDTNVYGYTF | TGTGCCAGCAGTTGGGACACTAACGTCTATGGCTACACCTTC
. | . | TRBJ1-2 | TRBV25-1 | CASSESGLDPVYGYTF | TGTGCCAGCAGTGAATCGGGACTAGACCCTGTTTATGGCTACACCTTC
. | . | TRBJ2-2 | TRBV28 | CASYNNRATGELFF | TGTGCCAGCTACAATAACAGGGCCACCGGGGAGCTGTTTTTT
. | . | TRBJ2-2 | TRBV19 | CASSPGLTLRELFF | TGTGCCAGTAGCCCCGGACTAACCCTCCGGGAGCTGTTTTTT
TRBD1 | . | TRBJ1-1 | TRBV2 | CASSPRTGANTEAFF | TGTGCCAGCAGCCCTCGCACAGGGGCGAACACTGAAGCTTTCTTT
TRBD2 | . | TRBJ2-1 | TRBV19 | CASSHSGGERFEQFF | TGTGCCAGTAGTCATAGCGGGGGGGAGCGGTTTGAGCAGTTCTTC
TRBD1 | . | TRBJ1-1 | TRBV7-2 | CASSPIGTGGKNTEAFF | TGTGCCAGCAGCCCCATCGGGACAGGGGGCAAGAACACTGAAGCTTTCTTT
TRBD2 | . | TRBJ2-1 | TRBV28 | CASTIAGGSRPQFF | TGTGCCAGCACTATAGCCGGGGGGAGCCGTCCTCAGTTCTTC
. | . | TRBJ1-3 | TRBV5-6 | CASSLAGTGNTIYF | TGTGCCAGCAGCTTGGCGGGGACTGGAAACACCATATATTTT
TRBD1 | . | TRBJ2-7 | TRBV9 | CASSARGPSYEQYF | TGTGCCAGCAGCGCAAGGGGGCCCTCCTACGAGCAGTACTTC
TRBD1 | . | TRBJ1-3 | TRBV3-1/TRBV3-2 | CASSKTGEATIYF | TGTGCCAGCAGCAAGACAGGGGAGGCTACCATATATTTT
TRBD1 | few | TRBJ1-2 | TRBV7-9 | CASSLVRTGDGYTF | TGTGCCAGCAGCTTAGTGCGGACAGGGGACGGCTACACCTTC
. | . | TRBJ2-7 | TRBV10-3 | CAISGGGHDEQYF | TGTGCCATCAGTGGGGGGGGGCATGACGAGCAGTACTTC
. | . | TRBJ2-1 | TRBV11-1 | CASSLLVQSDEQFF | TGTGCCAGCAGCTTACTAGTTCAGTCCGATGAGCAGTTCTTC
. | . | TRBJ2-7 | TRBV6-1 | CASSESGGAGLPYEQYF | TGTGCCAGCAGTGAAAGCGGAGGGGCGGGGCTGCCCTACGAGCAGTACTTC
TRBD1 | . | TRBJ1-6 | TRBV19 | CASSRLGTGDSPLHF | TGTGCCAGTAGCCGCTTGGGGACAGGGGATTCACCCCTCCACTTT
. | . | TRBJ2-7 | TRBV7-3 | CASSLTPTDSYEQYF | TGTGCCAGCAGCTTAACTCCGACTGACTCCTACGAGCAGTACTTC
TRBD1 | once | TRBJ2-7 | TRBV23-1 | CASSQGQASYEQYF | TGCGCCAGCAGTCAGGGACAGGCCTCCTACGAGCAGTACTTC
TRBD1 | . | TRBJ1-5 | TRBV3-1/TRBV3-2 | CASSPQQGGEPQHF | TGTGCCAGCAGCCCCCAACAGGGGGGGGAGCCCCAGCATTTT
. | . | TRBJ1-3 | TRBV7-6 | CASSWEPSSGNTIYF | TGTGCCAGCAGCTGGGAGCCCAGCTCTGGAAACACCATATATTTT
TRBD1 | . | TRBJ2-7 | TRBV20-1 | CSASPRTGINEQYF | TGCAGTGCTAGTCCCCGGACAGGGATCAACGAGCAGTACTTC
TRBD1 | . | TRBJ1-5 | TRBV27 | CASSFGTGGQPQHF | TGTGCCAGCAGTTTTGGGACAGGGGGTCAGCCCCAGCATTTT
TRBD1 | . | TRBJ1-5 | TRBV23-1 | CASSQSKRDRVQPQHF | TGCGCCAGCAGTCAATCGAAGAGGGACAGGGTACAGCCCCAGCATTTT
TRBD2 | . | TRBJ2-3 | TRBV24-1 | CATSDPLAGSTDTQYF | TGTGCCACCAGTGATCCCTTAGCGGGGAGCACAGATACGCAGTATTTT
. | . | TRBJ1-1 | TRBV30 | CAWSNMVGAPLNTEAFF | TGTGCCTGGAGCAATATGGTAGGGGCCCCTTTAAACACTGAAGCTTTCTTT
. | . | TRBJ1-1 | TRBV6-5 | CASTKNTEAFF | TGTGCCAGCACCAAAAACACTGAAGCTTTCTTT